This TCR beta chain is drawn from a study of post-analysis software for immune sequencing data (dated by TCRdb to about 2015). Concerning the study at large: Disease courses on record covered relapsing-remitting, secondary progressive and progressive-relapsing multiple sclerosis, though some patients had no subtype annotation. A subset of samples was prepared in parallel using single-end sample barcoding, then pooled and co-amplified after Illumina adapter ligation. The multiple sclerosis patient repertoires were compared with 10 or so previously published healthy control repertoires from donors aged roughly 6 to 25 years.

TCR beta repertoires were profiled from peripheral blood of approximately 13 young patients with multiple sclerosis to demonstrate the VDJtools post-analysis software. Multiple sclerosis patients were children and adolescents aged about 6 to 17 years. What the research found in general, with its limitations: Normalized Chao1 diversity was significantly lower in multiple sclerosis patients than controls, suggesting substantial peripheral T-cell clonal expansion. When samples were clustered directly using the F measure, samples prepared in the same batch co-clustered strongly, which prompted a batch-effect correction. The control group was slightly older than the multiple sclerosis patient group. Roughly 5 TRBV segments, including TRBV5-6, TRBV5-1 and TRBV20-1, were significantly more frequent in patients than controls.

Its CDR3 holds 17 amino acids, cysteine through phenylalanine. Of the read, only the CDR3 DNA is kept; its 51 bases are in frame from base 1. The germline V gene yields LGHNA for CDR1 and YNFKEQ for CDR2. V loses 3 bases at its end and J loses 0 bases; junction bases beyond the gene matches: 7. On this clonotype: The antigen it binds to is not known. No base-level quality is on record; no much larger clone is a single base apart.

Libraries were made using PCR. TCRdb lists the instrument as Illumina HiSeq 2500. Unique molecular identifiers were incorporated into TCR beta cDNA libraries to reduce PCR and sequencing biases. Some 500,000 cDNA molecules were obtained for every 1 to 10 million input T cells, so each molecule roughly corresponded to one T cell. The patient libraries were prepared and sequenced with the same protocol used for the earlier healthy control dataset. Samples belonging to the same batch were prepared together, multiplexed and sequenced on a shared HiSeq lane. The study's own analysis went as follows. MIGEC handled the raw barcoded reads, throwing out single-read molecular identifier groups before consensus assembly and CDR3 extraction. VDJtools was used for post-analysis of the clonotype tables, and diversity was normalized by down-sampling every dataset to the size of the smallest sample. To correct batch-related cross-sample contamination, repertoire overlap clustering matched CDR3 amino acid sequences but not nucleotide sequences. The public reads were reprocessed in TCRdb via fastp at Q25 and MiXCR, keeping in-frame beta chains. Merged by CDR3 protein, the rows form single entries marked with the most common genes and DNA. These V and J calls derive from TCRdb rather than the authors' analysis. Across this sample there are some 800,000 distinct CDR3 sequences, with around 42% seen only once. The ten largest clones add up to roughly 4.9% of the sample.

The chain is assembled from TRBV4-2 and TRBJ2-2, and 7 junction bases match TRBD1. This clonotype was obtained from a girl between 10 and 17 years old with multiple sclerosis. The specimen was blood. In nucleotide form, the sequence is TGTGCCAGCAGCCATACAGGGGCCATCCCGAACACCGGGGAGCTGTTTTTT. It translates as CASSHTGAIPNTGELFF.